One and the same sample provided the 9 T cell receptor beta chains below, sequenced in a study of brain T cells in children with intractable seizures. Only in-frame clones appear in the TCRdb table, and some are missing; sequencing was by immunoSEQ multiplex PCR. The sample carries about 80,000 clones, about 93% recorded once. Sample: peripheral blood, taken at surgery. The receptors originated from a girl aged 2 to 10 with Rasmussen encephalitis and intractable seizures.

The J gene is TRBJ2-1, the V gene TRBV27; 12 positions match TRBD2. This CDR3 is built from 17 residues. V trimming: 0 bases; J trimming: 7 bases; junction bases outside the gene matches: 7. Looked up from germline, CDR1 is MNHEY and CDR2 is SMNVEV (reference sequence). The CDR3 spells CASSLSLLAGGWNEQFF. The CDR3 coding sequence is TGTGCCAGCAGTTTATCCCTACTAGCGGGAGGTTGGAATGAGCAGTTCTTC.

The sample holds a few counts of this clone. This chain links TRBV15 with TRBJ1-5, with D perhaps TRBD1 (5 bases). Trimming cost V 0 bases and J 7 bases, with 13 bases left between them. The CDR3 consists of 15 residues. Per germline, CDR1 LNHNV and CDR2 YYDKDF (reference sequence). CDR3 region: CATSRDIQGKQPQHF. CDR3 sequence (DNA): TGTGCCACCAGCAGAGATATCCAGGGTAAGCAGCCCCAGCATTTT. The full variable domain, rest sourced from reference TRBV15 and TRBJ1-5, is DAMVIQNPRYQVTQFGKPVTLSCSQTLNHNVMYWYQQKSSQAPKLLFHYYDKDFNNEADTPDNFQSRRPNTSFCFLDIRSPGLGDTAMYLCATSRDIQGKQPQHFGDGTRLSIL.

This clone came up once. The chain uses TRBV3-1 (or the pseudogene TRBV3-2) and TRBJ2-5, with 9 positions matching TRBD2. V lost 3 bases to trimming and J lost 1 base; unmatched junction nucleotides: 6. Germline V gives CDR1 LGHDT, CDR2 YNNKEL (reference sequence). The CDR3 extends over 16 amino acids. The CDR3 loop reads CASSQGGRASQETQYF. As DNA, the CDR3 is TGTGCCAGCAGCCAGGGCGGGAGGGCTAGCCAAGAGACCCAGTACTTC.

The CDR3 loop reads CASSLWNDQPQHF. CDR3 nucleotide sequence: TGTGCCAGCAGCTTATGGAATGACCAGCCCCAGCATTTT. V and J are TRBV11-2 and TRBJ1-5, with D unclear. CDR3 length: 13 residues. The V and J ends lost 2 bases and 7 bases respectively, with 9 bases between them. Germline-derived CDR1 and CDR2 are SGHAT and FQNNGV.

The chain employs TRBV24-1 and TRBJ2-1; 7 bases map to TRBD1. J gave up 12 bases and V 3 bases, and 13 bases lay outside the gene matches. The germline CDR1 and CDR2 sequences are KGHDR and SFDVKD. There are 15 residues in the CDR3. The CDR3 protein is CATSDAATGVVGQFF. In DNA form, the CDR3 reads TGTGCCACCAGTGATGCCGCTACAGGGGTCGTTGGGCAGTTCTTC.

The chain combines TRBV4-1 with TRBJ1-2, with D uncertain. V lost 2 bases, J lost 7 bases, and 17 bases lay in between. Germline CDR1 reads MGHRA; CDR2 reads YSYEKL. The CDR3 contains 15 residues. CDR3 region: CASSQLAVGFIGYTF. The CDR3 DNA sequence: TGCGCCAGCAGCCAATTGGCCGTAGGGTTCATTGGCTACACCTTC.

J is TRBJ1-5 and V is TRBV6-6; D is ambiguous. Germline loops: CDR1 MNHNY, CDR2 SVGAGI (reference sequence). This CDR3 has 12 amino acids. V lost 2 bases, J lost 6 bases, and 5 bases lay in between. CDR3 sequence reads: CASSYPPQPQHF. CDR3 bases: TGTGCCAGCAGTTACCCGCCTCAGCCCCAGCATTTT.

This sequence joins TRBV30 and TRBJ2-7, with TRBD1 as a possible D gene (5 bases). Trimming took off 4 bases at V and 2 bases at J, with 12 bases between the two ends. Germline loops: CDR1 GTSNPN, CDR2 SVGIG (reference sequence). There are 13 residues in the CDR3. The CDR3: CAWNVGQAYEQYF. The CDR3 DNA reads TGTGCCTGGAATGTGGGGCAGGCCTACGAGCAGTACTTC.

V gene TRBV21-1 combines with J gene TRBJ1-1. TRBV21-1 has pseudogene status. The CDR3 sequence is 15 residues long. CDR3 in amino acids: CASSKLCPIEGGAFF. CDR3 nucleotide sequence: TGTGCCAGCAGCAAACTTTGTCCAATCGAAGGTGGAGCTTTCTTT.